A selection of T cell receptor beta chains follows, all from one sample in a study of cytomegalovirus exposure and HLA in healthy donors. Libraries were prepared by immunoSEQ multiplex PCR; TCRdb keeps only in-frame clonotypes and omits some of them. Of some 130,000 clones in the sample, roughly 78% are singletons; the top ten hold about 4.3%. Sequencing was performed on PBMCs. These receptors all come from a young man in good health. The conserved cysteine and the conserved F or W are not part of the CDR3 here.

TRBJ1-1,TRBV6-1,ASSELGRNTEAF
TRBJ2-1,TRBV19,ASSGGTSGHSYNEQF
TRBJ1-1,TRBV9,ASSVGTGTEAF
TRBJ2-1,TRBV10-3,AISNPTSGNHEQF
TRBJ2-1,TRBV19,ASSIEAGLAVNEQF
TRBJ2-2,TRBV18,ASSMAGDTGELF
TRBJ1-3,TRBV7-9,ASSSDRKSGNTIY
TRBJ2-4,TRBV28,ASKQGVNRENIQY
TRBJ2-7,TRBV6-5,ASSFEGTYEQY
TRBJ2-1,TRBV27,ASSLVGVPYNEQF
TRBJ2-3,TRBV19,ASSISGRAGTQY
TRBJ2-1,TRBV5-1,ASSLLGSTDEQF
TRBJ1-4,TRBV5-1,ASSFNGQSNEKLF
TRBJ2-7,TRBV19,ATKDRAGEQY
TRBJ2-5,TRBV10-2,ATRLAGKETQY
TRBJ2-6,TRBV18,ASSPSDRGRTGANVLT
TRBJ2-1,TRBV4-1,ASSQVDGRVYNEQF
TRBJ1-3,TRBV11-2,ASSSPRGKTGNTIY
TRBJ2-2,TRBV4-1,ASSQVAGELF
TRBJ2-5,TRBV5-4,ASSSISGSNLQETQY
TRBJ2-2,TRBV7-6,ASSPSAVAGTGELF
TRBJ2-1,TRBV28,ASRGTGLGEQF
TRBJ2-1,TRBV2,ASSNDGTATMKQF
TRBJ2-3,TRBV7-3,ASGLGRTSTDTQY
TRBJ2-7,TRBV28,ATGGDVTYEQY
TRBJ1-4,TRBV4-1,ASSQPRQGFDNEKLF
TRBJ2-7,TRBV5-6,ASSLGAGPSYEQY
TRBJ1-1,TRBV7-9,ASSPDRGLSTEAF
TRBJ1-1,TRBV19,ASREGRDTEAF
TRBJ1-3,TRBV28,ASSSGHVSGNTIY
TRBJ1-5,TRBV6-5,ASRTAGDQPQH
TRBJ2-5,TRBV5-1,ASSWGVGETQY
TRBJ2-7,TRBV6-1,ATNPGTSVYEQY
TRBJ2-7,TRBV11-1,ASSVSRSYEQY
TRBJ2-1,TRBV28,ASSPSGVHINEQF
TRBJ2-7,TRBV11-3,ASSSRTSGKSSYEQY
TRBJ1-6,TRBV9,ASSVESYNSPLH
TRBJ2-7,TRBV18,ASSPPASSYEQY
TRBJ2-7,TRBV25-1,ASGRLGPPETGQY
TRBJ2-7,TRBV7-9,ASSLGVGSREKSYEQY
TRBJ1-1,TRBV7-2,ASSLTGATEAF
TRBJ1-1,TRBV2,ASSTGQGKGTEAF
TRBJ1-5,TRBV28,ASSLHSNQPQH
TRBJ2-1,TRBV2,ASAGGGNEQF
TRBJ2-7,TRBV12-5,ASGWDNSYEQY
TRBJ2-5,TRBV7-2,ASSLGGLGRETQY
TRBJ2-1,TRBV7-2,ASSLDVSVSYNEQF
TRBJ2-7,TRBV6-5,ASTRDWSSYEQY
TRBJ1-1,TRBV6-5,ASTGSYTEAF
TRBJ2-7,TRBV6-5,ASSTQGPRYEQY
TRBJ2-2,TRBV4-3,ASSPQEGARRYTGELF
TRBJ1-2,TRBV6-1,ASSESQGGPYGYT
TRBJ2-1,TRBV7-3,ASSLLPTLEQF
TRBJ2-3,TRBV27,ASQTSGRWDTQY
TRBJ1-1,TRBV4-3,ASSQAWGQSEAF